This entry features one T cell receptor (beta chain) sequence. This clonotype was counted between two and nine times. Its antigen target is currently unknown. No base quality values were provided; no much bigger clone lies one nucleotide off. Ficoll-Paque density gradient centrifugation was the method used to isolate PBMCs. This entry is derived from a study of T-cell memory formation after mild COVID-19 (dated by TCRdb to the early 2020s). With regard to the full study: Most TCR sequence clusters were specific to one of the two donors. Two young, previously healthy adult volunteers made up the cohort, one male and one female. Longitudinal TCRalpha and TCRbeta repertoire sequencing tracked T-cell clones expanding and contracting after mild COVID-19 in a couple of donors. Study-level results and caveats: The second-wave clones that peaked on day 37 were not confirmed to be SARS-CoV-2 specific. Clones contracting from day 15 to 85 had balanced CD4/CD8 phenotypes, while a second wave expanding from day 15 to 37 was biased towards CD4+. Some responding clones were detected in pre-infection memory, which suggested that pre-existing cross-reactive memory T cells had joined the SARS-CoV-2 response. The study included only a couple of mild cases, and larger cohorts that include severe cases with pre-infection samples were judged to be necessary. Contracting CD4+ clones appeared mostly in the CM and EM memory subsets, whereas CD8+ clones were enriched in EMRA.

Sequencing was carried out with an Illumina NovaSeq 6000. TCRalpha and TCRbeta cDNA libraries were built by 5'RACE with constant-segment primers, adding sample barcodes and unique molecular identifiers. Trizol reagent was used to extract RNA from every sample. Libraries were amplified in two PCR steps, with a second sample barcode and Illumina TruSeq adapters added in the second step. Sequencing of libraries was performed on an Illumina NovaSeq with 2 x 150 bp paired-end reads. Per the original workflow: Demultiplexing of reads and collapsing into UMI-guided consensus sequences were performed with migec v1.2.7. Using mixcr v2.1.11, UMI consensuses were aligned to TRA and TRB V and J templates and then assembled into clonotypes. Clonotypes were classified as expanded or contracted when called significant by both edgeR and NoisET, with noise models trained on biological replicates. For edgeR calls, the cutoffs were a false discovery rate-adjusted p below 0.01 and a log2 fold-change threshold of 1. As an exploratory analysis of dynamics, max-normalized trajectories of the 1000 most abundant clonotypes were examined by PCA with hierarchical clustering. Each responding clone was given a CD4 or CD8 phenotype based on the CD4+ and CD8+ repertoires, which had been sequenced separately. TCRdb cleaned the public reads at Q25 with fastp, built clones with MiXCR and kept in-frame beta chains. Entries that share a CDR3 protein sequence are merged under the most common genes and DNA. The V and J calls were determined by TCRdb, not by the authors. Recorded for this sample are tens of thousands of distinct CDR3 sequences; about 7.3% of them occurred a single time. 1.4% of the sample lies in the top ten.

V drops 0 bases and J drops 4 bases, leaving 9 bases in between. The CDR3, from cysteine to phenylalanine, totals 14 residues. Only CDR3 DNA is held: 42 bases, read in frame from base 1. CDR1 GTSNPN and CDR2 SVGIG are derived from the germline V gene (reference sequence). The sequence is built from TRBV30 and TRBJ2-2; the D gene is possibly TRBD1, with 5 bases matching. What was sequenced was PBMCs or a T cell subset sorted from them (not recorded which). The origin of this receptor is a man between 18 and 35 years old who had mild COVID-19 (a few samples of this study predate the infection). The sample titles of this study are shuffled in the database, so cell type and time point are left out; the donor was told from shared clones. The CDR3 protein sequence reads: CAWSVYRLTGELFF. The DNA reads as follows: TGTGCCTGGAGTGTCTACAGGCTCACCGGGGAGCTGTTTTTT.